Each of the 23 T cell receptor beta chains below was sequenced from the same sample in a study of identical twins. Via MiXCR, TCRdb re-called the 5' RACE reads, giving one row per CDR3 protein. The table has 450,000 or so distinct CDR3 sequences, approximately 15% seen once. These same data were also listed under a study on yellow fever vaccine responses in identical twins.

Sequencing input: CD4+ T cells sorted from blood. These receptors all stem from a woman under 30 in good health.

This clonotype occurred a few times. The CDR3 reads CASSQAEVTGELFF. CDR3 sequence (DNA): TGTGCCAGCAGCCAAGCAGAGGTCACCGGGGAGCTGTTTTTT. The genes are TRBV3-1 and TRBJ2-2; D uncertain. Trimming removed 1 base at V and 4 bases at J, with 7 bases between. Germline V gene lookup returns CDR1 LGHDT and CDR2 YNNKEL (reference sequence). This CDR3 contains 14 residues.

The V call is TRBV7-2, the J call TRBJ2-7, with TRBD2 identical over 7 bases. The CDR3 covers 13 residues. J was trimmed by 6 bases and V by 5 bases; bases with no gene match: 7. CDR1 SGHTA and CDR2 FQGNSA come from the germline V gene. DNA for the CDR3: TGTGCCAGCAGCACGAAATGGGGGGGCGAGCAGTACTTC. It translates to CASSTKWGGEQYF.

This clonotype was picked up a small number of times. V gene TRBV24-1 combines with J gene TRBJ2-1, with D hard to call. The length of the CDR3 is 15 residues. The V gene lost 2 bases and the J gene lost 6 bases, with 13 bases spanning the gap. Germline V gene sequence: CDR1 KGHDR, CDR2 SFDVKD. CDR3: CATSDSRASINEQFF. The CDR3 coding sequence is TGTGCCACCAGTGATTCACGGGCCTCCATCAATGAGCAGTTCTTC.

The chain combines TRBV7-2 with TRBJ1-1; D remains unclear. Germline V gives CDR1 SGHTA, CDR2 FQGNSA. CDR3 length: 13 amino acids. With 4 bases removed from V and 1 base from J, the gap between germline ends came to 7 bases. The CDR3 DNA is TGTGCCAGCAGCTCCCCGGGGAACACTGAAGCTTTCTTT. Translation gives CASSSPGNTEAFF.

This clonotype showed up just a few times. V gene TRBV20-1 combines with J gene TRBJ2-7; D is unclear. The CDR3 spans 14 residues. The V end lost 0 bases, the J end lost 3 bases, and 12 bases lay between the germline ends. The germline CDR1 and CDR2 sequences are DFQATT and SNEGSKA (reference sequence). The CDR3 is CSARDPKQNYEQYF. CDR3 nucleotides: TGCAGTGCTAGAGATCCCAAACAAAACTACGAGCAGTACTTC.

This clonotype was seen many times. The rearrangement uses TRBV6-1 and TRBJ1-1, with 8 positions matching TRBD1. The germline CDR1 and CDR2 sequences are MNHNS and SASEGT. V lost 5 bases, J lost 2 bases, and 4 bases stayed unmatched. This CDR3 is built from 14 residues. In DNA, the CDR3 is TGTGCCAGCAGTCGGGGACAGGCCAACACTGAAGCTTTCTTT. This gives the protein CASSRGQANTEAFF.

V is TRBV9 and J is TRBJ1-3; D gene uncertain. The CDR3 length is 15 residues. CDR1 SGDLS and CDR2 YYNGEE come from the germline V gene. Trimming took off 5 bases at V and 0 bases at J, with 12 bases between the two ends. CDR3 DNA: TGTGCCAGCAGTGATACCGGTTTCTCTGGAAACACCATATATTTT. This codes for CASSDTGFSGNTIYF.

The chain recombines TRBV19 with TRBJ2-3; no clear D. Per germline, CDR1 LNHDA and CDR2 SQIVND (reference sequence). The V end lost 6 bases, the J end lost 0 bases, and 7 bases lay between the germline ends. The CDR3 has 13 amino acids. The CDR3 sequence: CASRRPSTDTQYF. The CDR3 nucleotides read TGTGCCAGTAGGCGGCCCAGCACAGATACGCAGTATTTT. Supplemented by reference TRBV19 and TRBJ2-3, the full variable domain reads DGGITQSPKYLFRKEGQNVTLSCEQNLNHDAMYWYRQDPGQGLRLIYYSQIVNDFQKGDIAEGYSVSREKKESFPLTVTSAQKNPTAFYLCASRRPSTDTQYFGPGTRLTVL.

The V gene is TRBV20-1, the J gene TRBJ2-1, with a tentative D call TRBD2 (5 bases). CDR3 length: 13 amino acids. Germline V lookup: CDR1 DFQATT, CDR2 SNEGSKA (reference sequence). With 3 bases removed from V and 9 bases from J, the gap between germline ends came to 15 bases. The CDR3 loop is CSASLASRGEQFF. The DNA of the CDR3 is TGCAGTGCTAGTCTAGCATCGAGAGGTGAGCAGTTCTTC.

The chain recombines TRBV18 with TRBJ2-7, with D tentatively TRBD1 (5 bases). Deletions cut 5 bases from V and 2 bases from J, with 13 bases between. The germline CDR1 and CDR2 sequences are KGHSH and LQKENI. There are 14 residues in the CDR3. The DNA of the CDR3 is TGTGCCAGCTCAGTACTTGACAGTGCCTACGAGCAGTACTTC. Amino acid sequence: CASSVLDSAYEQYF. Together with reference TRBV18 and TRBJ2-7, the CDR3 gives the full variable domain: NAGVMQNPRHLVRRRGQEARLRCSPMKGHSHVYWYRQLPEEGLKFMVYLQKENIIDESGMPKERFSAEFPKEGPSILRIQQVVRGDSAAYFCASSVLDSAYEQYFGPGTRLTVT.

This clonotype came up a few times. The chain carries TRBV20-1 and TRBJ2-3, with D perhaps matching TRBD2 (7 bases). CDR3 length equals 13 residues. The germline gives CDR1 DFQATT, CDR2 SNEGSKA (reference sequence). With 6 bases removed from V and 4 bases from J, the gap between germline ends came to 14 bases. The CDR3 sequence is CSAPQGRADTQYF. Written as DNA, the CDR3 is TGCAGTGCCCCTCAGGGGAGGGCAGATACGCAGTATTTT.

The sample holds a few counts of this clonotype. This chain connects TRBV10-3 to TRBJ2-1; 8 bases are shared with TRBD1. V shed 6 bases and J 2 bases; nucleotides not matched to a gene: 9. CDR3 length: 16 amino acids. Per the germline V gene, CDR1 is ENHRY and CDR2 is SYGVKD. The CDR3 DNA reads as TGTGCCATCAGGAACAGCCAGGGGGCAACCTACAATGAGCAGTTCTTC. It translates to CAIRNSQGATYNEQFF.

The chain carries TRBV11-1 and TRBJ2-5; 11 bases line up with TRBD1. This CDR3 spans 15 amino acids. CDR1 is SGHAT and CDR2 is FQDESV in the germline V gene (reference sequence). Losses at the gene ends were 5 bases for V and 5 bases for J; bases not matched to a gene: 7. CDR3 residues: CASSAGQGAVETQYF. CDR3 in DNA: TGTGCCAGCAGCGCCGGACAGGGGGCCGTGGAGACCCAGTACTTC.

This clonotype was found a few times. The CDR3 nucleotides read TGTGCCAGCAGTTACCCTAACACTGAAGCTTTCTTT. As protein: CASSYPNTEAFF. The J gene is TRBJ1-1, the V gene TRBV6-5; D uncertain. V lost 2 bases and J 2 bases, leaving 3 bases between the germline ends. From germline, CDR1 is MNHEY and CDR2 SVGAGI. The CDR3 is 12 residues long.

This clonotype has at least ten counts. This rearrangement joins TRBV12-3 or TRBV12-4 to TRBJ2-7, with TRBD1 identical over 7 bases. This CDR3 is built from 14 residues. The J segment lost 4 bases and the V segment lost 3 bases, leaving 6 bases of the junction unmatched. The CDR3 nucleotides are TGTGCCAGCAGTTTGGCGGGCAGGGGGTACGAGCAGTACTTC. It encodes CASSLAGRGYEQYF.

This clonotype has a count of ten or more. This chain connects TRBV7-2 to TRBJ2-1, with a weak D call TRBD2 (6 bases). Germline V gene data show CDR1 as SGHTA and CDR2 as FQGNSA. The germline V and J ends were trimmed by 1 base and 0 bases, with 10 bases remaining between them. There are 16 residues in the CDR3. CDR3 residues: CASSLGGESSYNEQFF. As DNA, the CDR3 is TGTGCCAGCAGCTTAGGGGGGGAGAGCTCCTACAATGAGCAGTTCTTC.

This clonotype was counted between two and nine times. V is TRBV12-3 or TRBV12-4 and J is TRBJ2-7; TRBD2 is a possible D gene (5 bases). The CDR3 spans 16 residues. V lost 4 bases to trimming and J lost 3 bases, with 19 bases between them. CDR3 DNA: TGTGCCAGCAGTTACACGAGCGGTCCTCAGGACTACGAGCAGTACTTC. Protein: CASSYTSGPQDYEQYF.

This clonotype has only a few counts. V is TRBV12-3 or TRBV12-4 and J is TRBJ1-1; D might be TRBD1 (6 bases). This CDR3 has 14 residues. Trimming removed 2 bases at V and 6 bases at J, with 13 bases between. The CDR3 DNA follows: TGTGCCAGCAGTTTAAAAGGGGGTGCGGCTGAAGCTTTCTTT. Its protein product is CASSLKGGAAEAFF.

Only a few counts were recorded for this clonotype. The chain uses TRBV10-3 and TRBJ2-7; TRBD1 might be the D (6 bases). CDR3 length equals 14 residues. V was trimmed by 10 bases and J by 0 bases, leaving 16 bases between them. Looked up from germline, CDR1 is ENHRY and CDR2 is SYGVKD. The CDR3: CATYREGGSYEQYF. The CDR3 nucleotides read TGTGCCACATACAGGGAAGGAGGCTCCTACGAGCAGTACTTC.

In this sample, this clonotype turned up a few times. The genes are TRBV5-6 and TRBJ2-2, with TRBD1 matching 9 bases. V was pared by 2 bases and J by 7 bases, with 9 bases of the junction left unmatched. The V gene's germline CDR1 is SGHDT and CDR2 YYEEEE. There are 16 residues in the CDR3. This CDR3 reads CASSLQGAPQSGELFF. The CDR3 DNA reads TGTGCCAGCAGCTTACAGGGGGCTCCTCAGAGCGGGGAGCTGTTTTTT.

In this sample, this clonotype turned up a few times. The genes are TRBV5-1 and TRBJ2-7; 8 bases fit TRBD1. Trimming removed 4 bases from V and 6 bases from J; junction bases left unmatched: 6. The CDR3 has 13 residues. Germline CDR1 is SGHRS and CDR2 is YFSETQ. CDR3 DNA: TGCGCCAGCAGCCGGACAGGGCGCCCCGAGCAGTACTTC. Protein: CASSRTGRPEQYF.

The chain recombines TRBV5-1 with TRBJ2-1, with 10 bases identical to TRBD1. Unmatched junction bases numbered 10, after V lost 5 bases and J lost 5 bases. The CDR3 runs to 16 residues. Per germline, CDR1 SGHRS and CDR2 YFSETQ. The CDR3 bases are TGCGCCAGCAGGCAAATCGGGACAGGGGAGCACAATGAGCAGTTCTTC. It codes for CASRQIGTGEHNEQFF.

This rearrangement joins TRBV29-1 to TRBJ2-2; D is uncertain. CDR1 is SQVTM and CDR2 is ANQGSEA in the germline V gene. The CDR3 covers 12 residues. V gave up 6 bases and J gave up 1 base, with 6 bases separating them. The CDR3 DNA sequence: TGCAGCGTGACTGGGAACACCGGGGAGCTGTTTTTT. This gives the protein CSVTGNTGELFF.